Here is one TCR beta chain with its context. Its specificity is not known. Profiled with immunoSEQ multiplex PCR; TCRdb holds only in-frame clones, not every one. Of approximately 94,000 clones in the sample, about 88% were seen once. In germline, CDR1 is SGHDT, CDR2 YYEEEE. V was trimmed by 0 bases and J by 16 bases, leaving 23 bases between them. The CDR3 sequence is 15 residues long. This record comes from a study of T cell responses to AZD1222 COVID-19 vaccine. Study-wide context: Analyses pooled second doses at about 4 or about 12 weeks. Regarding the study as a whole: Donors were chiefly white British, with a greater number of females, and clonal diversity was perhaps underestimated. None of the repertoires were sampled until the peak T cell response had passed. Two AZD1222 doses significantly raised spike-specific TCR breadth and depth over controls.

This sequence joins TRBV5-6 and TRBJ2-1, with D possibly called TRBD1 or TRBD2 (6 bases each). The source is an adult in good health. The sequenced sample was peripheral blood, obtained on day 0 of AZD1222 vaccination. CDR3 sequence (DNA): TGTGCCAGCAGCTTGGTGGGGGGCCAAGACGAGAACCTTTTCTTC. As protein: CASSLVGGQDENLFF.